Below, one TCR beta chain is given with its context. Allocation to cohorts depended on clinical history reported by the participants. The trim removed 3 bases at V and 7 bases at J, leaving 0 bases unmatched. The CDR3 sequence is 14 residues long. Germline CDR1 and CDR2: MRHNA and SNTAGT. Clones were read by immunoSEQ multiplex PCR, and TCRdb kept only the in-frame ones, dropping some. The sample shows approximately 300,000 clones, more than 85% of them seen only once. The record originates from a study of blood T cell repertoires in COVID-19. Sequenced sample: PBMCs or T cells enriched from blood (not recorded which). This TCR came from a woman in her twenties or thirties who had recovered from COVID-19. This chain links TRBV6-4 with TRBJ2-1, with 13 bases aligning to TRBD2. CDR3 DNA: TGTGCCAGCAGTGAGGGACTAGCGGGAAATGAGCAGTTCTTC. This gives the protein CASSEGLAGNEQFF.